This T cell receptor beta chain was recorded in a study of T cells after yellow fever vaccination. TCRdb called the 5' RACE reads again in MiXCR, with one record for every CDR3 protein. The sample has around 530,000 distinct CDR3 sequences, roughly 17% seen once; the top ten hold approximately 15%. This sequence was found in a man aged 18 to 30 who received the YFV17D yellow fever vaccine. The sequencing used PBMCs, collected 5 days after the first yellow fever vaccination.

Here the CDR3 reads CSAKPPGDTEAFF. CDR3 DNA: TGCAGTGCTAAGCCCCCAGGGGATACTGAAGCTTTCTTT. J is TRBJ1-1 and V is TRBV20-1; D might be TRBD1 (6 bases). The CDR3 loop spans 13 amino acids. Germline CDR1 reads DFQATT; CDR2 reads SNEGSKA (reference sequence). V lost 4 bases, J lost 5 bases, and 14 bases lay in between.